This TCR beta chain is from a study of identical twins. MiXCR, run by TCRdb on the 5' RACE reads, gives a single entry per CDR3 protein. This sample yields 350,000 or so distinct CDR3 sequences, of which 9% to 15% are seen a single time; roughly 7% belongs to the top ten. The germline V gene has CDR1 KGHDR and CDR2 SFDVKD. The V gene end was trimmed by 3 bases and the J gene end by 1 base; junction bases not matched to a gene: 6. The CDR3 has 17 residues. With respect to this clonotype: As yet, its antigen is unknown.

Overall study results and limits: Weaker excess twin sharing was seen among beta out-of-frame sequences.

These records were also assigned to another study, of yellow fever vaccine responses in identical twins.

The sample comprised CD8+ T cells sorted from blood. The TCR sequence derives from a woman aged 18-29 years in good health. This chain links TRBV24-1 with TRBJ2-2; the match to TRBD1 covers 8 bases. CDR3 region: CATSDTGQERNTGELFF. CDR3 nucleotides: TGTGCCACCAGTGATACGGGACAGGAAAGGAACACCGGGGAGCTGTTTTTT.